The 29 T cell receptor beta chains below all came from one sample that was sequenced in a study of T cells in localized non-small cell lung cancer. Produced via immunoSEQ multiplex PCR; TCRdb's table is partial and in-frame only. The repertoire consists of tens of thousands of clones, with around 86% occurring once and the leading ten covering approximately 2.4%. Sequencing used PBMCs, obtained before any cancer treatment. These receptors all stem from a man aged 35-69 years with stage II lung adenocarcinoma.

The V call is TRBV19, the J call TRBJ2-3, with a possible D match to TRBD1 (6 bases). This CDR3 is 14 amino acids long. The germline V gene encodes CDR1 LNHDA and CDR2 SQIVND (reference sequence). V lost 7 bases and J 2 bases, leaving 13 bases between the germline ends. CDR3 region: CASTRTAYTDTQYF. CDR3 in DNA: TGTGCCAGTACGCGGACAGCGTACACAGATACGCAGTATTTT.

V is TRBV5-5 and J is TRBJ1-2; perhaps TRBD1 as D (6 bases). This CDR3 is built from 17 residues. Trimming removed 0 bases at V and 4 bases at J, with 19 bases between. Germline CDR1 and CDR2: SGHKS and YYEKEE (reference sequence). DNA of the CDR3: TGTGCCAGCAGCTTGGTCGCAGGGGCTAACATCCTCTATGGCTACACCTTC. It encodes CASSLVAGANILYGYTF.

This chain uses TRBV19 with TRBJ2-1; 7 nucleotides match TRBD1. From germline, CDR1 is LNHDA and CDR2 SQIVND (reference sequence). The CDR3 is made up of 16 amino acids. Trimming cost V 5 bases and J 3 bases; bases outside gene matches: 10. CDR3 protein: CASSESGTVFYNEQFF. CDR3 DNA: TGTGCCAGTAGTGAATCCGGGACAGTTTTCTACAATGAGCAGTTCTTC.

As to this clone: One end of the junction varies from germline; a read error may be responsible. V and J are TRBV7-9 and TRBJ2-7, with 9 bases that match TRBD1. CDR1 is SEHNR and CDR2 is FQNEAQ in the germline V gene (reference sequence). This CDR3 has 16 residues. CDR3 sequence (DNA): TGTGCCAGAAGCTCGGTCCCGGGACAGGGAGGCAACGAGCAGTACTTC. This translates into CARSSVPGQGGNEQYF.

The V call is TRBV19, the J call TRBJ1-5; 7 bases match TRBD1. The CDR3 has 14 residues. V was clipped by 6 bases and J by 5 bases; unmatched bases: 7. Germline-derived CDR1 and CDR2 are LNHDA and SQIVND (reference sequence). CDR3 region: CASSPGQTHQPQHF. DNA of the CDR3: TGTGCCAGTAGCCCGGGACAGACCCATCAGCCCCAGCATTTT.

J is TRBJ1-2 and V is TRBV2; no clear D. Deletions cut 6 bases from V and 3 bases from J, with 11 bases between. This CDR3 is 13 amino acids long. Germline loops: CDR1 SNHLY, CDR2 FYNNEI. The CDR3 DNA is TGTGCCAGCAGGCCGGACGTGGACTATGGCTACACCTTC. Residues: CASRPDVDYGYTF.

This sequence joins TRBV6-1 and TRBJ2-7; D gene uncertain. This CDR3 is 10 amino acids long. The V and J ends lost 3 bases and 3 bases respectively, with 0 bases between them. Germline V gene sequence: CDR1 MNHNS, CDR2 SASEGT. The CDR3 DNA is TGTGCCAGCAGTGACTACGAGCAGTACGTC. The encoded protein is CASSDYEQYV.

The V call is TRBV7-9, the J call TRBJ2-7; 8 bases are a match to TRBD2. Germline CDR1 and CDR2: SEHNR and FQNEAQ (reference sequence). V gave up 10 bases and J gave up 0 bases; unmatched junction bases: 8. The CDR3 has 14 amino acids. The CDR3 DNA reads TGTGCCACTGAACTAGCGGCAAGCTCCTACGAGCAGTACTTC. This encodes CATELAASSYEQYF.

This rearrangement joins TRBV27 to TRBJ1-5; no clear D gene. In germline, CDR1 is MNHEY, CDR2 SMNVEV (reference sequence). Trimming took 2 bases from V and 6 from J, leaving 11 bases between them. The CDR3 covers 14 residues. DNA for the CDR3: TGTGCCAGCAGTTTAGCTGGTACGGGTCAGCCCCAGCATTTT. This encodes CASSLAGTGQPQHF.

The rearrangement joins TRBV6-1 to TRBJ2-4, with D uncertain. Germline values: CDR1 MNHNS, CDR2 SASEGT. There are 13 residues in the CDR3. V dropped 6 bases and J dropped 6 bases, with 12 bases sitting between them. The CDR3 sequence is CASRGEARNIQYF. The CDR3, as DNA: TGTGCCAGCAGGGGTGAGGCGAGAAACATTCAGTACTTC.

The chain employs TRBV2 and TRBJ2-1; 8 bases line up with TRBD2. Trimming removed 1 base from V and 4 bases from J; junction bases left unmatched: 6. The length of the CDR3 is 16 residues. CDR1 is SNHLY and CDR2 is FYNNEI in the germline V gene. The DNA for the CDR3 is TGTGCCAGCAGTGAAGTCCTGAGCGGGAGTTACAATGAGCAGTTCTTC. Translation gives CASSEVLSGSYNEQFF.

This clone has a handful of counts. The chain combines TRBV7-6 with TRBJ2-3; D gene unclear. CDR1 SGHVS and CDR2 FNYEAQ come from the germline V gene. The CDR3 is 13 residues long. Trimming took off 1 base at V and 2 bases at J, with 4 bases between the two ends. CDR3 sequence reads: CASSLEYTDTQYF. In DNA, the CDR3 is TGTGCCAGCAGCTTAGAGTACACAGATACGCAGTATTTT.

J is TRBJ2-1 and V is TRBV14; either TRBD1 or TRBD2 may supply D (6 bases each). The V end was cut by 5 bases, the J end by 8 bases, with 13 bases between. The CDR3 totals 13 residues. CDR1 is SGHDN, CDR2 FVKESK, per germline. The CDR3 spells CASSYKGGYEQFF. CDR3 DNA: TGTGCCAGCAGCTACAAGGGGGGCTATGAGCAGTTCTTC.

This clone was detected only a few times. J is TRBJ1-5 and V is TRBV5-6; D not resolved. The CDR3 covers 14 residues. V lost 1 base and J 0 bases, leaving 5 bases between the germline ends. In germline, CDR1 is SGHDT, CDR2 YYEEEE. The CDR3: CASSLTVSNQPQHF. In nucleotides, the CDR3 is TGTGCCAGCAGCTTGACGGTTAGCAATCAGCCCCAGCATTTT.

The chain combines TRBV5-1 with TRBJ1-1, with D hard to call. The V end lost 0 bases, the J end lost 1 base, and 7 bases lay between the germline ends. This CDR3 comprises 14 residues. CDR1 is SGHRS and CDR2 is YFSETQ in the germline V gene. This CDR3 is CASSLDTENTEAFF. The CDR3 DNA follows: TGCGCCAGCAGCTTGGACACAGAGAACACTGAAGCTTTCTTT.

This clone occurred a few times. V usage is TRBV18 and J usage is TRBJ2-5; 8 bases agree with TRBD1. The germline gives CDR1 KGHSH, CDR2 LQKENI. The CDR3 has 15 residues. Losses at the gene ends were 5 bases for V and 2 bases for J; bases not matched to a gene: 7. Here the CDR3 DNA reads TGTGCCAGCTCATCCAGGACAGGGACTCAAGAGACCCAGTACTTC. Protein: CASSSRTGTQETQYF.

The rearrangement uses TRBV30 and TRBJ1-4; tentative D call: TRBD1 (6 bases). The V gene lost 1 base and the J gene lost 4 bases, with 13 bases spanning the gap. Germline-derived CDR1 and CDR2 are GTSNPN and SVGIG (reference sequence). This CDR3 region has 15 residues. CDR3 loop: CAWSARRGGNEKLFF. The CDR3 DNA follows: TGTGCCTGGAGTGCACGCAGGGGAGGTAATGAAAAACTGTTTTTT.

V and J are TRBV11-2 and TRBJ2-2; 15 bases align to TRBD2. The length of the CDR3 is 19 residues. Trimming removed 4 bases from V and 0 bases from J; junction bases left unmatched: 6. Germline CDR1 and CDR2: SGHAT and FQNNGV. The CDR3 reads CASSSWTSGGASNTGELFF. Written as DNA, the CDR3 is TGTGCCAGCAGCTCTTGGACTAGCGGGGGGGCCTCGAACACCGGGGAGCTGTTTTTT.

Only one count was recorded for this clone. The CDR3 bases are TGTGCCAGCGCTCCCGGGACTAGCGTCCTATACAATGAGCAGTTCTTC. Residues: CASAPGTSVLYNEQFF. The chain uses TRBV9 and TRBJ2-1, with 10 bases fitting TRBD2. Germline CDR1 SGDLS, CDR2 YYNGEE. V dropped 7 bases and J dropped 4; count of bases not matched to a gene: 11. This CDR3 has 16 amino acids.

The chain is built from TRBV28 and TRBJ2-3; D unclear. Germline CDR1 MDHEN, CDR2 SYDVKM. This CDR3 is built from 14 residues. V lost 8 bases and J 0 bases, leaving 12 bases between the germline ends. Written as DNA, the CDR3 is TGTGCCAGCTCCCCCCACTACAGCACAGATACGCAGTATTTT. It translates to CASSPHYSTDTQYF.

The chain couples TRBV7-2 to TRBJ2-1; D is undetermined. CDR1 is SGHTA and CDR2 is FQGNSA in the germline V gene. The V end lost 7 bases, the J end lost 12 bases, and 13 bases lay between the germline ends. The CDR3 totals 11 residues. CDR3 nucleotides: TGTGCCAGCACCTCTTCGAGTCTGCAGTTCTTC. The encoded protein is CASTSSSLQFF. The full variable domain, completed using reference TRBV7-2 and TRBJ2-1, is GAGVSQSPSNKVTEKGKDVELRCDPISGHTALYWYRQSLGQGLEFLIYFQGNSAPDKSGLPSDRFSAERTGGSVSTLTIQRTQQEDSAVYLCASTSSSLQFFGPGTRLTVL.

The V call is TRBV27, the J call TRBJ2-3, with 14 bases fitting TRBD2. The CDR3 spans 16 residues. The germline gives CDR1 MNHEY, CDR2 SMNVEV (reference sequence). The V segment lost 5 bases and the J segment 5 bases; nucleotides outside the gene matches: 6. The CDR3 nucleotides read TGTGCCAGCAGTGCTCCCGGGACTAGCGGGAGAGATACGCAGTATTTT. Its protein product is CASSAPGTSGRDTQYF.

The rearrangement joins TRBV5-6 to TRBJ1-2, with 8 positions matching TRBD1. The CDR3 has 14 amino acids. Germline values: CDR1 SGHDT, CDR2 YYEEEE. The junction had 4 bases not matched to a gene; V was cut back by 2 bases and J by 4 bases. CDR3 amino acids: CASSFGQGGYGYTF. The CDR3 nucleotides read TGTGCCAGCAGCTTTGGACAGGGCGGCTATGGCTACACCTTC. Full variable domain (rest looked up from reference TRBV5-6 and TRBJ1-2): DAGVTQSPTHLIKTRGQQVTLRCSPKSGHDTVSWYQQALGQGPQFIFQYYEEEERQRGNFPDRFSGHQFPNYSSELNVNALLLGDSALYLCASSFGQGGYGYTFGSGTRLTVV.

To note about this clone: This sample also contains other DNA sequences that code for the same CDR3. The chain carries TRBV30 and TRBJ2-6, with 8 bases aligning to TRBD1. Germline trimming cut 5 bases from V and 4 bases from J; bases unmatched to any gene: 10. Per germline, CDR1 GTSNPN and CDR2 SVGIG (reference sequence). The CDR3 is 16 residues long. This CDR3 reads CAWGTGPLSGANVLTF. For the CDR3, the DNA is TGTGCCTGGGGGACAGGACCCCTCTCCGGGGCCAACGTCCTGACTTTC.

The genes are TRBV5-6 and TRBJ1-5; no clear D gene. V was shortened by 0 bases and J by 0 bases, with 7 bases between the two germline ends. The length of the CDR3 is 15 residues. CDR1 SGHDT and CDR2 YYEEEE come from the germline V gene. The CDR3 nucleotides are TGTGCCAGCAGCTTGGGACGGCTTAGCAATCAGCCCCAGCATTTT. Translation gives CASSLGRLSNQPQHF. Together with reference TRBV5-6 and TRBJ1-5, the CDR3 gives the full variable domain: DAGVTQSPTHLIKTRGQQVTLRCSPKSGHDTVSWYQQALGQGPQFIFQYYEEEERQRGNFPDRFSGHQFPNYSSELNVNALLLGDSALYLCASSLGRLSNQPQHFGDGTRLSIL.

This chain connects TRBV18 to TRBJ2-2, with D unclear. The CDR3 has 15 residues. The V end lost 6 bases, the J end lost 0 bases, and 11 bases lay between the germline ends. Germline CDR1 is KGHSH and CDR2 is LQKENI. For the CDR3, the DNA is TGTGCCAGCTCTTCGGACGGAACGAACACCGGGGAGCTGTTTTTT. It encodes CASSSDGTNTGELFF.

The rearrangement links TRBV7-8 to TRBJ2-6; TRBD2 aligns across 9 bases. With 0 bases clipped from V and 4 bases from J, the junction kept 4 bases outside the gene matches. The CDR3 has 17 amino acids. CDR1 is SGHVS, CDR2 FQNEAQ, per germline. The CDR3 coding sequence is TGTGCCAGCAGCTTAGCGCGGGGGGGGAGCGGGGCCAACGTCCTGACTTTC. Protein product: CASSLARGGSGANVLTF. Full variable domain (remainder filled in from reference TRBV7-8 and TRBJ2-6): GAGVSQSPRYKVAKRGQDVALRCDPISGHVSLFWYQQALGQGPEFLTYFQNEAQLDKSGLPSDRFFAERPEGSVSTLKIQRTQQEDSAVYLCASSLARGGSGANVLTFGAGSRLTVL.

V usage is TRBV2 and J usage is TRBJ2-5; D ambiguous. Trimming stripped 6 bases from V and 10 bases from J, with 15 bases between. The CDR3 runs to 12 residues. The germline CDR1 and CDR2 sequences are SNHLY and FYNNEI. The DNA of the CDR3 is TGTGCCAGCAGCGCGGACCCTTGGGACCAGTACTTC. This encodes CASSADPWDQYF.

The J gene is TRBJ2-3, the V gene TRBV7-6; 9 positions match TRBD2. The CDR3 runs 18 residues. Germline V CDR1 and CDR2: SGHVS, FNYEAQ. V lost 4 bases and J lost 6; bases outside the gene matches: 17. Written as DNA, the CDR3 is TGTGCCAGCAGCTCCTACTCGGACAGCGGGGGGCCGGGGGATACGCAGTATTTT. It yields the protein CASSSYSDSGGPGDTQYF.